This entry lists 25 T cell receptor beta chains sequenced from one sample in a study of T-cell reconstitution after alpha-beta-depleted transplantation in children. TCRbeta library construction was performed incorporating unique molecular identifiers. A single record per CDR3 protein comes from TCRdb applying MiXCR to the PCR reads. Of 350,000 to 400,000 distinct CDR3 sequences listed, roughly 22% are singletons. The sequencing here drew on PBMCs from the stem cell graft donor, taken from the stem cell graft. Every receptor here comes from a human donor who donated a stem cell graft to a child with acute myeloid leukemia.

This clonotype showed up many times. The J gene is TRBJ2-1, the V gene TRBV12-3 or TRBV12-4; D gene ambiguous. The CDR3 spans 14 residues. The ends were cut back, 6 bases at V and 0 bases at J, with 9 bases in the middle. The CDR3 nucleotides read TGTGCCAGCAGGGGCGATAGCTCCTACAATGAGCAGTTCTTC. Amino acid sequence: CASRGDSSYNEQFF.

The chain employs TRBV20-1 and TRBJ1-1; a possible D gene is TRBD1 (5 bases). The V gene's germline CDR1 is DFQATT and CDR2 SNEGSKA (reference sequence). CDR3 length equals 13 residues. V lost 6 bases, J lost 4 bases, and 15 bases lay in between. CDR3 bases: TGCAGTGCGGCGGGGGGAGACTTCACTGAAGCTTTCTTT. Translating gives CSAAGGDFTEAFF.

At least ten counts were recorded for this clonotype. This CDR3 reads CSVPLLAGEGDEQFF. CDR3 sequence (DNA): TGCAGCGTTCCCTTACTAGCGGGAGAGGGCGATGAGCAGTTCTTC. V is TRBV29-1 and J is TRBJ2-1; 11 bases line up with TRBD2. Germline V gives CDR1 SQVTM, CDR2 ANQGSEA. The CDR3 sequence is 15 residues long. J was trimmed by 8 bases and V by 5 bases; bases with no gene match: 11.

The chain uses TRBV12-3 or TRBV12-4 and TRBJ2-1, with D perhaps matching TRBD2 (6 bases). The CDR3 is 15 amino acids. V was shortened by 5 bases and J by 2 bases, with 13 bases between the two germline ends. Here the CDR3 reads CASSTTAGPYNEQFF. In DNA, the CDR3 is TGTGCCAGCAGTACCACAGCGGGCCCCTACAATGAGCAGTTCTTC.

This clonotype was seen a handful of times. The CDR3 region has the DNA TGTGCCAGCAGCCAAGATTTACTAGCGCCAGCCAATGAGCAGTTCTTC. This sequence encodes CASSQDLLAPANEQFF. The chain joins TRBV3-1 to TRBJ2-1, with 7 bases identical to TRBD2. The CDR3 has 16 amino acids. V dropped 0 bases and J dropped 6; count of bases not matched to a gene: 8. Germline V lookup: CDR1 LGHDT, CDR2 YNNKEL (reference sequence).

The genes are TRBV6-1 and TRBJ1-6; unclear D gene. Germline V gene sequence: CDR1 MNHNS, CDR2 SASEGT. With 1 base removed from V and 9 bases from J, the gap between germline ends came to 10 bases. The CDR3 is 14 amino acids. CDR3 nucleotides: TGTGCCAGCAGTGAAGTTAGGGTACGTTCACCCCTCCACTTT. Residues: CASSEVRVRSPLHF.

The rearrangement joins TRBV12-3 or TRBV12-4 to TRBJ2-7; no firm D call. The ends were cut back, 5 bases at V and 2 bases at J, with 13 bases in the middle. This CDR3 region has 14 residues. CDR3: CASSTRPDAYEQYF. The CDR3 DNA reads TGTGCCAGCAGTACCCGACCGGACGCCTACGAGCAGTACTTC.

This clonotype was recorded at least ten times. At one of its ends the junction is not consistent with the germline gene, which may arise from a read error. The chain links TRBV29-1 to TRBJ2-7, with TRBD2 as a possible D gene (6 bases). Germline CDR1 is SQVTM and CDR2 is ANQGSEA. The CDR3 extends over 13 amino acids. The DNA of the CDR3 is TGCAGCGTGCGGGATAGCGGCTCCAACGAGCAGTACTTC. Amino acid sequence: CSVRDSGSNEQYF.

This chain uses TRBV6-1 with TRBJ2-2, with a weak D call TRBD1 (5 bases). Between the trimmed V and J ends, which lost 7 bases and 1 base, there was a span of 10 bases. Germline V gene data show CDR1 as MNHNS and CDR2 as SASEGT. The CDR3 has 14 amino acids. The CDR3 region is CASIQGVNTGELFF. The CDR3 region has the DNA TGTGCCAGCATCCAGGGTGTGAACACCGGGGAGCTGTTTTTT.

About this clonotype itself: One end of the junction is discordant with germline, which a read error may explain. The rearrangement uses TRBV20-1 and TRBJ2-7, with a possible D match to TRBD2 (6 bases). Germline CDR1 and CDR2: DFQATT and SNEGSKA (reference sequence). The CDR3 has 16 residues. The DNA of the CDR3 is TGCACTGCTAGCCGACTAGGGGCGCAGTCGTCCTACGAGCAGTACTTC. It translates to CTASRLGAQSSYEQYF.

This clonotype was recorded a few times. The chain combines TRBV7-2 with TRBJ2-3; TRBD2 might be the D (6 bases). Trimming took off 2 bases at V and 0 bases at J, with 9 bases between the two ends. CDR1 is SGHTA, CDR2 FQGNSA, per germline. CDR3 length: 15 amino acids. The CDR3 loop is CASSLLAHSTDTQYF. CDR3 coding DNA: TGTGCCAGCAGCTTACTAGCGCATAGCACAGATACGCAGTATTTT.

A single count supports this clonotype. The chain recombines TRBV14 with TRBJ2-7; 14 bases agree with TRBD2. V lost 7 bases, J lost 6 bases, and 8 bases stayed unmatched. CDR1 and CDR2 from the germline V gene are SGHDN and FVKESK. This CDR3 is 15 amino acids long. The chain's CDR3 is CASTPGLAGVSEQYF. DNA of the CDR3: TGTGCCAGCACGCCGGGACTAGCGGGAGTCTCCGAGCAGTACTTC.

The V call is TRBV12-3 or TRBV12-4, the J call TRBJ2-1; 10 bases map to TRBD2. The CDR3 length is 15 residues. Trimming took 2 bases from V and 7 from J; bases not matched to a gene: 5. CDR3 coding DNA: TGTGCCAGCAGTTTACTAGCGGGAGATGGTAATGAGCAGTTCTTC. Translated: CASSLLAGDGNEQFF.

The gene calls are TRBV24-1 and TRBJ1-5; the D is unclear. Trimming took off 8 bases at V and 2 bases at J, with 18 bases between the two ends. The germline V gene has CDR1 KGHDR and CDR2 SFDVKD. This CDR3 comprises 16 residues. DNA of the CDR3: TGTGCCACCAACGCCTCGTGTAGCCCCCGCAATCAGCCCCAGCATTTT. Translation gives CATNASCSPRNQPQHF.

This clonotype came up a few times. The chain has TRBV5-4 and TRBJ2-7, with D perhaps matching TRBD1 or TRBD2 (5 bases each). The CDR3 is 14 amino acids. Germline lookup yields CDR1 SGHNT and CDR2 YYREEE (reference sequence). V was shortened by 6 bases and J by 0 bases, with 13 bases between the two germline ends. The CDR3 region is CASTFSGSSYEQYF. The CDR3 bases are TGTGCCAGCACCTTCTCAGGGAGCTCCTACGAGCAGTACTTC.

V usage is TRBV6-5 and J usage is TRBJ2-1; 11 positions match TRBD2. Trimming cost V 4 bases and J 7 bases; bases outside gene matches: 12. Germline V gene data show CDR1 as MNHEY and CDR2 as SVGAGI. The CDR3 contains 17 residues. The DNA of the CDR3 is TGTGCCAGCAGTTTCAGGGGAATAGCGGGAGGGCCTAATGAGCAGTTCTTC. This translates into CASSFRGIAGGPNEQFF.

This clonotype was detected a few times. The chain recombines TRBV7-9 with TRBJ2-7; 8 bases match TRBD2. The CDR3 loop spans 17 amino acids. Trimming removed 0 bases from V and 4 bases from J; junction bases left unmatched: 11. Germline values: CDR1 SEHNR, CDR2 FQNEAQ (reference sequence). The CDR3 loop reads CASSLASGAGAPYEQYF. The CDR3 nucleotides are TGTGCCAGCAGCTTAGCCAGCGGAGCGGGAGCCCCTTACGAGCAGTACTTC.

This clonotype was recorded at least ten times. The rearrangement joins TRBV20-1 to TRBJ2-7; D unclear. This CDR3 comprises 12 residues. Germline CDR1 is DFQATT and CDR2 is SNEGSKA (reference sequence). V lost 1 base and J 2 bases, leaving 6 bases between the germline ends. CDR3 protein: CSARADPYEQYF. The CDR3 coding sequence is TGCAGTGCTAGAGCGGACCCCTACGAGCAGTACTTC.

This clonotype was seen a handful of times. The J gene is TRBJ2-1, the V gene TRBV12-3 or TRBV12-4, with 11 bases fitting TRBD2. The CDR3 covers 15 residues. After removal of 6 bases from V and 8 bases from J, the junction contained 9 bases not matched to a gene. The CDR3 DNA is TGTGCCAGCAGCTCGTTGGGGACTAGCGGCGATGAGCAGTTCTTC. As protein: CASSSLGTSGDEQFF.

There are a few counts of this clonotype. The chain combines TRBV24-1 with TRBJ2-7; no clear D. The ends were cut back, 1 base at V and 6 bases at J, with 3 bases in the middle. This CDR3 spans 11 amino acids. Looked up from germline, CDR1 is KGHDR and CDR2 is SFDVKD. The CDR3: CATSDLGEQYF. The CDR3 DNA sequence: TGTGCCACCAGTGATTTAGGCGAGCAGTACTTC.

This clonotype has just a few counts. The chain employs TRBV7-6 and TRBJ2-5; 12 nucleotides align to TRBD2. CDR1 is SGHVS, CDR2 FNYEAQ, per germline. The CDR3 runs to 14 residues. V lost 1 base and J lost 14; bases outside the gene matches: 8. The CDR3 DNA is TGTGCCAGCAGCTTAGGTGGACTAGCGGGACACGGCTACTTC. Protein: CASSLGGLAGHGYF.

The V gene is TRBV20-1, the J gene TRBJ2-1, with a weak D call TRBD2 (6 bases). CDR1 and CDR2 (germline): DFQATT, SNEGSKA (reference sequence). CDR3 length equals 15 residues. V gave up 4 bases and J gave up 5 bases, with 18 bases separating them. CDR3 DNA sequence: TGCAGTGCTACACGTTCGGGGCGGGAACACAATGAGCAGTTCTTC. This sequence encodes CSATRSGREHNEQFF.

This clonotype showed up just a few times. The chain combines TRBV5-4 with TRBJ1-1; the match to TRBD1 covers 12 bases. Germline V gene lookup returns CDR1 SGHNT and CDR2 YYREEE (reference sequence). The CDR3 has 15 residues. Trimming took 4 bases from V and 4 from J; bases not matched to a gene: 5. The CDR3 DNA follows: TGTGCCAGCAGCGTGGGGACAGGGGGCAGCACTGAAGCTTTCTTT. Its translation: CASSVGTGGSTEAFF.

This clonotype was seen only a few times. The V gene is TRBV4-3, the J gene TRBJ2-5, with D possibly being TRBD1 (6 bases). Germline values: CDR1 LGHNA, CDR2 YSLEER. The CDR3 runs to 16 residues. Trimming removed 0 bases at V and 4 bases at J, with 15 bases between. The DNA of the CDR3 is TGCGCCAGCAGCCAAGACGTGGCAGGGGCCTTAGAGACCCAGTACTTC. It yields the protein CASSQDVAGALETQYF.

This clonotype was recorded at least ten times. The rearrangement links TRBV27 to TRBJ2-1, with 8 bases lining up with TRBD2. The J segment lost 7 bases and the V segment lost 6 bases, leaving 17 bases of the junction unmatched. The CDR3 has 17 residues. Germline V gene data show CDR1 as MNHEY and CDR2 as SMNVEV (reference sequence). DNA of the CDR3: TGTGCCAGCAGCTCGCGGGGGTTAAGCGGGAGAGTTAATGAGCAGTTCTTC. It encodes CASSSRGLSGRVNEQFF.